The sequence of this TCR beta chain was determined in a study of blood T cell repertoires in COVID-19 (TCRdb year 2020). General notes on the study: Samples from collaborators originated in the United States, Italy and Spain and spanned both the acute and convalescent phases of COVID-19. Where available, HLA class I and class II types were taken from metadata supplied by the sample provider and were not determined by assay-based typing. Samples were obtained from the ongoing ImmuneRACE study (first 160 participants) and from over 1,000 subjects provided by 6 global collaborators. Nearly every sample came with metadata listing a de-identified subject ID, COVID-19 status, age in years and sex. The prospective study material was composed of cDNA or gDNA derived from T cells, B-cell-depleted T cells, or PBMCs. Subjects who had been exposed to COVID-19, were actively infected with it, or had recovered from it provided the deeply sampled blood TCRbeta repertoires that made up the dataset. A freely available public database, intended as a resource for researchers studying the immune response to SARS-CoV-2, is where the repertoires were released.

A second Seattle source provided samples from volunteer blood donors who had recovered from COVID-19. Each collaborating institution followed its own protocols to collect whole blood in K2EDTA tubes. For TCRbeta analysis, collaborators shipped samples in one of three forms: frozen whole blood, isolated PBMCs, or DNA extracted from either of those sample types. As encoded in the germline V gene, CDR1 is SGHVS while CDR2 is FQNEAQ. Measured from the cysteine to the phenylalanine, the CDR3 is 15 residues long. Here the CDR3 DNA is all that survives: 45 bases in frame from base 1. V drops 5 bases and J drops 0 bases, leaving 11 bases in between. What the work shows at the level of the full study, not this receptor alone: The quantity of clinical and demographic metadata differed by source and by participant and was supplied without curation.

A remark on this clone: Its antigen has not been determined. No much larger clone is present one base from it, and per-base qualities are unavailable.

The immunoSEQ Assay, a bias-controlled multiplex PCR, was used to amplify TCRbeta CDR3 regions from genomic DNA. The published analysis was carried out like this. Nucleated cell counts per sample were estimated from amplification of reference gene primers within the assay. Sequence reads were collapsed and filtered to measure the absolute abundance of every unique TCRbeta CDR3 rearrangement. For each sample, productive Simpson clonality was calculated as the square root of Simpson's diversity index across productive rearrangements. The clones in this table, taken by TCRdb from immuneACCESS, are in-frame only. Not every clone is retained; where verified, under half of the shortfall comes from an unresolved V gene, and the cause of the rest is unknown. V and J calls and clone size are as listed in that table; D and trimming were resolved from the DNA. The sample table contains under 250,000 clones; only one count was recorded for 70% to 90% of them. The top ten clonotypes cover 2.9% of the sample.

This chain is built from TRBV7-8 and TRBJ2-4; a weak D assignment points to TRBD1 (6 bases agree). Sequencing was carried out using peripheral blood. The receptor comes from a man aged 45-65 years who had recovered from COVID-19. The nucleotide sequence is TGTGCCAGCAGCCAGGGGCCGTTAGCCAAAAACATTCAGTACTTC. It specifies CASSQGPLAKNIQYF.